Below, 11 T cell receptor beta chains from the same sample are listed, as sequenced in a study of CXCR3-negative and CXCR3-positive naive CD8 T cells (dated by TCRdb to between 2017 and 2020). Paper-wide results and their limitations: Compared with CXCR3-negative naive cells, CXCR3-positive naive cells had TRB CDR3s with higher hydrophobicity (lower Kidera factor 4), lower energy, and higher strength and volume indices.

The reads were generated on a NextSeq 550. The Human TCR Profiling Kit (MiLaboratory) was used to make UMI-labeled 5' RACE TRB cDNA libraries. The reads, reprocessed by TCRdb, yield one row per CDR3 protein sequence and no DNA. This sample's table has entries for more than 80,000 distinct CDR3 sequences. The top ten clones comprise 0.82% of the sample. Their cognate antigens are unknown. Sequencing was done on a sample of naive CXCR3+ CD8+ T cells from blood. The sample's cell subset or site label is to be understood as: CD45RO-CCR7+CD27+CD95- naive CD8+ T cells expressing CXCR3 (TNR3+). The receptors come from a human donor in good health. Some clones in this sample may be carry-over from other donors' samples.

V and J are TRBV6-5 and TRBJ2-4; there is no DNA to check the TCRdb D call of TRBD1. Germline assignment: CDR1 MNHEY and CDR2 SVGAGI. The length of the CDR3 is 14 residues. This CDR3 is CASSPHRAQNIQYF.

The J gene is TRBJ1-1, the V gene TRBV15; TCRdb's D call, TRBD1, is unchecked because there is no DNA. Germline V gene data show CDR1 as LNHNV and CDR2 as YYDKDF (reference sequence). This CDR3 has 15 amino acids. CDR3 in amino acids: CATSRGRVMDTEAFF.

V usage is TRBV5-1 and J usage is TRBJ1-2; the D gene TCRdb calls, TRBD1, cannot be checked with no DNA. The CDR3 has 16 amino acids. Germline CDR1 is SGHRS and CDR2 is YFSETQ. The CDR3: CASSLFLQVGQFGYTF. The full variable domain, with the rest looked up from reference TRBV5-1 and TRBJ1-2, is KAGVTQTPRYLIKTRGQQVTLSCSPISGHRSVSWYQQTPGQGLQFLFEYFSETQRNKGNFPGRFSGRQFSNSRSEMNVSTLELGDSALYLCASSLFLQVGQFGYTFGSGTRLTVV.

Here the CDR3 reads CASSQLAGGCGELFF. The chain recombines TRBV3-2 with TRBJ2-2; with no DNA, the TCRdb D assignment of TRBD2 cannot be verified. TRBV3-2 is marked as a pseudogene. The CDR3 runs to 15 residues.

The rearrangement joins TRBV11-2 to TRBJ2-7; the D call from TCRdb, TRBD1, cannot be confirmed without DNA. The CDR3 has 14 residues. Germline V lookup: CDR1 SGHAT, CDR2 FQNNGV. CDR3 region: CASSLVGQIYEQYF.

CDR3 sequence: CASSQTGESYEQYF. The V and J genes are TRBV7-8 and TRBJ2-7. Germline V CDR1 and CDR2: SGHVS, FQNEAQ. The CDR3 contains 14 residues.

The chain employs TRBV7-9 and TRBJ1-1; TCRdb gives TRBD1 as the D gene, but with no DNA this cannot be confirmed. The CDR3 extends over 14 amino acids. The germline CDR1 and CDR2 sequences are SEHNR and FQNEAQ (reference sequence). CDR3 region: CASSQIIGAALAFF.

The chain employs TRBV29-1 and TRBJ2-1; the D call from TCRdb, TRBD2, cannot be confirmed without DNA. The CDR3 loop spans 16 amino acids. Germline CDR1 is SQVTM and CDR2 is ANQGSEA. The chain's CDR3 is CSVEGATGTSDNEQFF.

The J gene is TRBJ2-1, the V gene TRBV4-3; there is no DNA to check the TCRdb D call of TRBD1. CDR1 and CDR2 from the germline V gene are LGHNA and YSLEER. The CDR3 has 16 amino acids. The CDR3 sequence: CASSHNRADQGYEQFF.

The gene calls are TRBV6-1 and TRBJ1-4; TCRdb proposes TRBD1, but this gene call is untestable without DNA. This CDR3 comprises 15 residues. Germline CDR1 MNHNS, CDR2 SASEGT. The CDR3 loop reads CASSVVEGVDEKLFF.

The chain links TRBV28 to TRBJ2-7; TCRdb returns TRBD2, unconfirmable since there is no DNA. The CDR3 covers 12 residues. Per germline, CDR1 MDHEN and CDR2 SYDVKM. This chain's CDR3 is CASGSSGIEQYF.